This is a list of T cell receptor beta chains from one sample in a study of blood T cell repertoires in COVID-19. Generated by immunoSEQ multiplex PCR, the TCRdb table keeps only in-frame clones and is missing some. The top ten clones hold around 3.7% of a sample with approximately 70,000 clones, 70% to 90% of them seen once. The sequenced material came from peripheral blood. Source of these receptors: a woman in her fifties or sixties with COVID-19, enrolled during active disease. Each CDR3 is given without its conserved first and last residue. Fields, in order: CDR3 protein, CDR3 length, V gene, J gene.

CDR3 protein: AWSQGVNTGELF
CDR3 length: 12
V gene: TRBV30
J gene: TRBJ2-2

CDR3 protein: SANRDGGPQH
CDR3 length: 10
V gene: TRBV29-1
J gene: TRBJ1-5

CDR3 protein: ASRSPGGGSYEQY
CDR3 length: 13
V gene: TRBV5-1
J gene: TRBJ2-7

CDR3 protein: ASSLAGLADYNEQF
CDR3 length: 14
V gene: TRBV7-9
J gene: TRBJ2-1

CDR3 protein: ASSLGFLGGTEAF
CDR3 length: 13
V gene: TRBV5-4
J gene: TRBJ1-1

CDR3 protein: ASSLALRQGNGYT
CDR3 length: 13
V gene: TRBV7-2
J gene: TRBJ1-2

CDR3 protein: ASNNGQRAYEQY
CDR3 length: 12
V gene: TRBV5-1
J gene: TRBJ2-7

CDR3 protein: ASSSLRGYPGELF
CDR3 length: 13
V gene: TRBV11-2
J gene: TRBJ2-2

CDR3 protein: ASSLQGGEETQY
CDR3 length: 12
V gene: TRBV7-9
J gene: TRBJ2-5

CDR3 protein: ASSPPSSGRSGELF
CDR3 length: 14
V gene: TRBV28
J gene: TRBJ2-2

CDR3 protein: ASSLDRPGLAFQETQY
CDR3 length: 16
V gene: TRBV11-2
J gene: TRBJ2-5

CDR3 protein: ASSLETSVSNEQF
CDR3 length: 13
V gene: TRBV5-4
J gene: TRBJ2-1

CDR3 protein: ASSQDTVGETQY
CDR3 length: 12
V gene: TRBV4-3
J gene: TRBJ2-5

CDR3 protein: ASSPATWNEQF
CDR3 length: 11
V gene: TRBV3-1/TRBV3-2
J gene: TRBJ2-1

CDR3 protein: ASSLTGKTNEKLF
CDR3 length: 13
V gene: TRBV5-1
J gene: TRBJ1-4

CDR3 protein: ASSLAGTISGNTIY
CDR3 length: 14
V gene: TRBV28
J gene: TRBJ1-3

CDR3 protein: ASSLTGDGTDTQY
CDR3 length: 13
V gene: TRBV10-2
J gene: TRBJ2-3

CDR3 protein: ASSLGIGGPTGGEQF
CDR3 length: 15
V gene: TRBV28
J gene: TRBJ2-1

CDR3 protein: ASKMTGFEKLF
CDR3 length: 11
V gene: TRBV2
J gene: TRBJ1-4

CDR3 protein: ASSGTGVGGYT
CDR3 length: 11
V gene: TRBV12-3/TRBV12-4
J gene: TRBJ1-2

CDR3 protein: ASSYSSGLNYGYT
CDR3 length: 13
V gene: TRBV6-6
J gene: TRBJ1-2

CDR3 protein: ASSYRGKDEKLF
CDR3 length: 12
V gene: TRBV6-2/TRBV6-3
J gene: TRBJ1-4

CDR3 protein: AWGREGGYT
CDR3 length: 9
V gene: TRBV30
J gene: TRBJ1-2

CDR3 protein: ASRRAGAYNEQF
CDR3 length: 12
V gene: TRBV5-4
J gene: TRBJ2-1

CDR3 protein: ASSKPLTANEQF
CDR3 length: 12
V gene: TRBV6-2/TRBV6-3
J gene: TRBJ2-1

CDR3 protein: ASRGSSGEHREQY
CDR3 length: 13
V gene: TRBV27
J gene: TRBJ2-7